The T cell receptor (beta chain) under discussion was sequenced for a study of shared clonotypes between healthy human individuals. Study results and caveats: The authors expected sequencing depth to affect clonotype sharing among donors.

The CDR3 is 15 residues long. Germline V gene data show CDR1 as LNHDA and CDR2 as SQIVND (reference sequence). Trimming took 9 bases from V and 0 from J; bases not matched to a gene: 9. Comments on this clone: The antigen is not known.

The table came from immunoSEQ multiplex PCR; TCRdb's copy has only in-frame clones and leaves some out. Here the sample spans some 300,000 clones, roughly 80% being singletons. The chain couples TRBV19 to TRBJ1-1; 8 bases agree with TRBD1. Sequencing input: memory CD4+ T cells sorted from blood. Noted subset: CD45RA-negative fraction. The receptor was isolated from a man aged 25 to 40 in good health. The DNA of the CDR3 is TGTGCCAGCAAAGAGAACAGGGGGGTGAACACTGAAGCTTTCTTT. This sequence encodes CASKENRGVNTEAFF.